This TCR beta chain is from a study of blood T cell repertoires in COVID-19. The wider study: Samples taken during acute and convalescent COVID-19 were collected in the United States, Italy and Spain. Sources were T cells, B-cell-depleted T cells, or PBMCs; the material itself was cDNA or gDNA.

The table came from immunoSEQ multiplex PCR; TCRdb's copy has only in-frame clones and leaves some out. The table lists some 220,000 clones, roughly 85% of them singletons, with 2% to 3% in the top ten. Seattle participants joined during active infection and were tracked over time. Between the trimmed V and J ends, which lost 5 bases and 2 bases, there was a span of 19 bases. The CDR3 spans 17 residues. Germline loops: CDR1 LNHDA, CDR2 SQIVND (reference sequence). The clonotype comes from a woman aged 70-85 years with COVID-19, enrolled during active disease. V usage is TRBV19 and J usage is TRBJ1-5; a weak D match, TRBD1 (6 bases). The sequencing sample was made of peripheral blood. This chain's CDR3 is CASSPGTLLVGNQPQHF. The CDR3 region has the DNA TGTGCCAGTAGTCCCGGGACACTTTTGGTTGGCAATCAGCCCCAGCATTTT. The full variable domain, with the rest looked up from reference TRBV19 and TRBJ1-5, is DGGITQSPKYLFRKEGQNVTLSCEQNLNHDAMYWYRQDPGQGLRLIYYSQIVNDFQKGDIAEGYSVSREKKESFPLTVTSAQKNPTAFYLCASSPGTLLVGNQPQHFGDGTRLSIL.